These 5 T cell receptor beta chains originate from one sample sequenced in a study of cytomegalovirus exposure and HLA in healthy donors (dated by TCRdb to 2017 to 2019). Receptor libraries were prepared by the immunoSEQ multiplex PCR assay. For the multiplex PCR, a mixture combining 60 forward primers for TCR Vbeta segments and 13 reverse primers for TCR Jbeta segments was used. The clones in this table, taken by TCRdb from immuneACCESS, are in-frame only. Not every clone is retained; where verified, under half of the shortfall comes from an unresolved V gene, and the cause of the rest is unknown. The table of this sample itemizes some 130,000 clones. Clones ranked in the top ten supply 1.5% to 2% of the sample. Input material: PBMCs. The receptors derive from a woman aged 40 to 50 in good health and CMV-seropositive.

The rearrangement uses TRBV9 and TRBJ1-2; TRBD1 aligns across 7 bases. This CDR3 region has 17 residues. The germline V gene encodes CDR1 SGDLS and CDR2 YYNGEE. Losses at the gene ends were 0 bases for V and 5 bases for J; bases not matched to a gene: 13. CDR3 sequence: CASSVASPGGVGYGYTF. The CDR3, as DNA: TGTGCCAGCAGCGTAGCTTCCCCAGGGGGAGTTGGTTATGGCTACACCTTC.

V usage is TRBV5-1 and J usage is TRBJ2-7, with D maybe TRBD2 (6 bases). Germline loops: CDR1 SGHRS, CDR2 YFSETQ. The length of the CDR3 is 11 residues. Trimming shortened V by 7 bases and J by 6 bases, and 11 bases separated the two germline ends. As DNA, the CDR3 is TGCGCCAGCGGCTACGGGGGCGAGCAGTACTTC. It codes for CASGYGGEQYF.

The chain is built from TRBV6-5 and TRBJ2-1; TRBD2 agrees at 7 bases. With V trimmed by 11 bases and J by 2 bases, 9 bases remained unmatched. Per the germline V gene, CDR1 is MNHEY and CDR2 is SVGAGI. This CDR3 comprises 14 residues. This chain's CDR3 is CAVRERDPYNEQFF. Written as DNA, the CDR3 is TGTGCCGTCCGCGAGCGGGACCCCTACAATGAGCAGTTCTTC.

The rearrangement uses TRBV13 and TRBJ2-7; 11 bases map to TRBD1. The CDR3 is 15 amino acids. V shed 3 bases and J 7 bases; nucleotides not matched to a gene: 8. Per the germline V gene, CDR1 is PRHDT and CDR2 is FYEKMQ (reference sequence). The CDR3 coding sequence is TGTGCCAGCAGCTTTTTAACGGGGACAGGGGGAGAGCAGTACTTC. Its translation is CASSFLTGTGGEQYF.

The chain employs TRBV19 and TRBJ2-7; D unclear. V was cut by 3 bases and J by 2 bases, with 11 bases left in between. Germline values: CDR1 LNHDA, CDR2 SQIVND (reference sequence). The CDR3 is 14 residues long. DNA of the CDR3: TGTGCCAGTAGTATGATCTTAGCTCCCTACGAGCAGTACTTC. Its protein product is CASSMILAPYEQYF. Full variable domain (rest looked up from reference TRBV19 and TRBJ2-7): DGGITQSPKYLFRKEGQNVTLSCEQNLNHDAMYWYRQDPGQGLRLIYYSQIVNDFQKGDIAEGYSVSREKKESFPLTVTSAQKNPTAFYLCASSMILAPYEQYFGPGTRLTVT.